This T cell receptor beta chain was documented in a study of T cell changes during pregnancy in multiple sclerosis. This table comes from immunoSEQ multiplex PCR, and its TCRdb copy is limited to in-frame clones, with some not included. The sample contains about 100,000 clones, roughly 90% of which appear only once. Trimming pared 4 bases from V and 3 bases from J, leaving 11 bases between. The CDR3 totals 14 residues. Germline assignment: CDR1 SGHRS and CDR2 YFSETQ. The clonotype was recovered from a female donor with multiple sclerosis, enrolled in a pregnancy study. The chain uses TRBV5-1 and TRBJ1-5; D is possibly TRBD1 (6 bases). The specimen comprised peripheral blood, sampled after pregnancy. CDR3 region: CASSPQGFNQPQHF. CDR3 nucleotide sequence: TGCGCCAGCAGCCCTCAGGGGTTCAATCAGCCCCAGCATTTT.